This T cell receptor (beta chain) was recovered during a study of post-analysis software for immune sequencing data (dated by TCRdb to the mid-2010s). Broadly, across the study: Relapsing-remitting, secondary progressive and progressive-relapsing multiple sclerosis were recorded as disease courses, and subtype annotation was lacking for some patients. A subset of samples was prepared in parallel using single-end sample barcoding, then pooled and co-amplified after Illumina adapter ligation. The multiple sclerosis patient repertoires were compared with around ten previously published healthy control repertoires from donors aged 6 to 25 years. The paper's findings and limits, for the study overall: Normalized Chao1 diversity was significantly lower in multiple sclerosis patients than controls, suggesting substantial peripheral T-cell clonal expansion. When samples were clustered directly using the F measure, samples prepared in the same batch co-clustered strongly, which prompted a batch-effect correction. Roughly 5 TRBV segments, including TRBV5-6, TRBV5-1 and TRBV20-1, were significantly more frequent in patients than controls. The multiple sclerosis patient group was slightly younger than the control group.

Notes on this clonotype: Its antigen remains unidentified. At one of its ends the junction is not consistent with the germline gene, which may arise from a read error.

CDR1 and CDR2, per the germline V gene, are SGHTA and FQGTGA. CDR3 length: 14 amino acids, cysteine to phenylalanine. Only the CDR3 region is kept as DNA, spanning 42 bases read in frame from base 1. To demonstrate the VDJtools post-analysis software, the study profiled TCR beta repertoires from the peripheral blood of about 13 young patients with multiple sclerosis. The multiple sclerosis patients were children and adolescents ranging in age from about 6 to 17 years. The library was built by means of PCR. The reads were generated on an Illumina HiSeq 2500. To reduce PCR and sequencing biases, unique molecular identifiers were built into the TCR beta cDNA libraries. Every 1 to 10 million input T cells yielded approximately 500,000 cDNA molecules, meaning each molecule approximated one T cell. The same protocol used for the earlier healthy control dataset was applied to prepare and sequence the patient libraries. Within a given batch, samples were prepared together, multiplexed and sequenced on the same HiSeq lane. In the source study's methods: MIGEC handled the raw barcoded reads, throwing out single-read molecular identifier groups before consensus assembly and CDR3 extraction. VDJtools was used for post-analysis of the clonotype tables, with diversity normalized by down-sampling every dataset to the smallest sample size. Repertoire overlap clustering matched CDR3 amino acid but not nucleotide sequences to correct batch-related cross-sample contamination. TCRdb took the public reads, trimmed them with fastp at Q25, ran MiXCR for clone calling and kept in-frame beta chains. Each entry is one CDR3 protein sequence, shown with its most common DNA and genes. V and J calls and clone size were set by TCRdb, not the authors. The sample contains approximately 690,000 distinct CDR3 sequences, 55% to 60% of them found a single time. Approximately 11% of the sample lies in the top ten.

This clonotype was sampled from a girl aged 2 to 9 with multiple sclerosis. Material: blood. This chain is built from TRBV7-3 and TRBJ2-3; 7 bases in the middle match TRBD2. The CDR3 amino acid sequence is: CAGSLGLAEDTQYF. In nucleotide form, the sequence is TGTGCCGGCAGCTTAGGGCTAGCGGAAGATACGCAGTATTTT.